The entry below describes one T cell receptor (beta chain). Its antigen remains unidentified. No much larger clonotype is one base removed from it; base qualities were not supplied. These data belong to a study of Ad26.COV2.S vaccination and SARS-CoV-2 variants (dated by TCRdb to the early 2020s). Broadly, across the study: Donors in the vaccine arm were drawn from COV1001, a multicentre, randomized, double-blind, placebo-controlled phase I-IIa trial testing Ad26.COV2.S in healthy adults. Ad26.COV2.S was administered intramuscularly at 5 x 10^10 or 1 x 10^11 viral particles, either as a single shot or as two shots given 56 days apart. The specificity and breadth of SARS-CoV-2-reactive T cell receptors after Ad26.COV2.S vaccination were assessed by TCRbeta repertoire sequencing. The TCR-sequenced set comprised around 32 samples: about 19 Ad26.COV2.S vaccine recipients, 5 placebo recipients and 8 SARS-CoV-2 convalescent individuals. Trial participants were randomized into five groups of five, in which low-dose or high-dose Ad26.COV2.S was given once or twice, or placebo was given on both occasions. Blinding of investigators to trial group allocation was maintained during experiments and outcome assessment.

The treatment or condition label here, explained by the study, means: 15 to 20 received Ad26.COV2.S at low or high dose, single or two shots; roughly five received placebo; per-sample allocation not given. Repertoires of vaccine and placebo recipients were sequenced from samples taken on day 63 after the first injection. In Cohort 1b, roughly 25 adults aged 18-55 years were enrolled at a single site in Boston, USA, between 29 July and 7 August 2020. As a vaccine, Ad26.COV2.S was a replication-incompetent adenovirus type 26 vector that expressed a prefusion-stabilized SARS-CoV-2 spike protein derived from the original Wuhan strain. The CDR3 runs 13 amino acids, cysteine and phenylalanine included. The retained sequence is limited to the CDR3, 39 bases, with the frame set at the first base. Based on the germline V gene (reference sequence), the CDR1 and CDR2 sequences are LGHDT and YNNKEL. The junction carries 15 bases between V and J, which are trimmed by 4 bases and 9 bases respectively.

The paper as a whole reports these results and caveats: According to the authors, total T cell responses may have been underestimated by the TCR breadth and depth analyses. Compared with placebo recipients, Ad26.COV2.S recipients showed higher spike-specific TCR breadth (P = 0.0014). Vaccine and placebo recipients had comparable non-spike TCR breadth, which fits with the vaccine containing only spike. After vaccination, spike-specific CD8+ and CD4+ T cell responses were reported to show substantial breadth. Comparing responses between vaccine doses or regimens was not something the study was powered to do.

TCRbeta CDR3 regions were sequenced with the immunoSEQ Assay. After extraction, genomic DNA underwent amplification by bias-controlled multiplex PCR, followed by high-throughput sequencing. On the authors' methods: To quantify the absolute abundance of every unique TCRbeta CDR3 region, sequences were collapsed and filtered. T cell fraction was estimated by normalization of TCRbeta template counts to usable DNA, with usable DNA being measured through amplification of reference genes present in all nucleated cells. Repertoire TCRs were annotated as SARS-CoV-2-specific by exact matching of V gene, CDR3 amino acid sequence and J gene to a known reactive TCR set. MIRA supplied the reference SARS-CoV-2 TCR set, which was filtered for enrichment in COVID-19-positive ImmuneCODE repertoires so that public or cross-reactive TCRs were removed. Based on the MIRA antigens, annotated TCRs were further analysed at the level of specific ORF or position within ORF. Breadth was defined as the number of annotated unique rearrangements divided by the total number of unique productive rearrangements, and depth was defined as the summed frequency of the annotated unique rearrangements. TCR breadth was compared between groups using two-sided Wilcoxon rank-sum tests. TCRdb carries this immuneACCESS record with in-frame sequences only. Its versions omit some clonotypes, under half of them owing to an unresolved V gene in the studies checked, with the rest unexplained. V, J and clone size reflect that table, while D and trimming were determined from the DNA. This sample holds about 420,000 clones; approximately 90% were observed only once. Of the sample, less than 4% is held by the ten largest clones.

The chain is made from TRBV3-1 (or the pseudogene TRBV3-2) and TRBJ1-2; the D gene identity is not certain. The receptor's source is a person between 18 and 60 years old who received the Ad26.COV2.S COVID-19 vaccine or a placebo. Sample: peripheral blood, taken in a trial of Ad26.COV2.S vaccine versus placebo. CDR3 reads: CASSPLADLSYTF. In nucleotide form, the sequence is TGTGCCAGCAGCCCTCTGGCAGATCTGAGCTACACCTTC.